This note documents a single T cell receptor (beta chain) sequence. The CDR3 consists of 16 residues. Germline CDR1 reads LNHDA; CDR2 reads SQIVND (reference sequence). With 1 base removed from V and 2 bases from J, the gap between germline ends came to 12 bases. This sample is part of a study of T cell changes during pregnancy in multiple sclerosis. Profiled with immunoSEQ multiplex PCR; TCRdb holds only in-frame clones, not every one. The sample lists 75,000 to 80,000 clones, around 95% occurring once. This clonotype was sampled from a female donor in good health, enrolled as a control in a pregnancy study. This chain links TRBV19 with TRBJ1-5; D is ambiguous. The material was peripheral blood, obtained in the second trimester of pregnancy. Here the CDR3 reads CASSIVRVVGNQPQHF. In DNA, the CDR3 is TGTGCCAGTAGTATAGTGAGGGTTGTGGGCAATCAGCCCCAGCATTTT.